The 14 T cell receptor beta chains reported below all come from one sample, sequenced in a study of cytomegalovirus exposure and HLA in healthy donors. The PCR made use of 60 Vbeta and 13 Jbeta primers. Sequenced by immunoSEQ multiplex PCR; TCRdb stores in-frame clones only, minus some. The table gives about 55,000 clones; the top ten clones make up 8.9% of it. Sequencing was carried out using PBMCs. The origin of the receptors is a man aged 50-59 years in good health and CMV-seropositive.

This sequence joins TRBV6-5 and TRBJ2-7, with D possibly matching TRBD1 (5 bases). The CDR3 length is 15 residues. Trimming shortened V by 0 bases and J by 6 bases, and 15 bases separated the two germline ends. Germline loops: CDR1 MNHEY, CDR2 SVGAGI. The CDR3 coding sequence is TGTGCCAGCAGTTACTCGTACTGGCTTGGGGCCGAGCAGTACTTC. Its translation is CASSYSYWLGAEQYF.

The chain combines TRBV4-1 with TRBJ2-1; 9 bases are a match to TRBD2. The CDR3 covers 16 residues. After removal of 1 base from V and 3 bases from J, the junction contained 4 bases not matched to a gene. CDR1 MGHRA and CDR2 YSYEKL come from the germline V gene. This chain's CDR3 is CASSQGLAERYNEQFF. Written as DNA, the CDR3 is TGCGCCAGCAGCCAAGGACTAGCGGAGCGCTACAATGAGCAGTTCTTC.

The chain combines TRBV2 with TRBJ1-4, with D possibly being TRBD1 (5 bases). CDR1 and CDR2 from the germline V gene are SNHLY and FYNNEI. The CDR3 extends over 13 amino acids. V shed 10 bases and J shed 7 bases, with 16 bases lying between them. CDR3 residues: CATLGGTGEKLFF. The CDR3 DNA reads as TGTGCCACTTTGGGCGGTACAGGTGAAAAACTGTTTTTT.

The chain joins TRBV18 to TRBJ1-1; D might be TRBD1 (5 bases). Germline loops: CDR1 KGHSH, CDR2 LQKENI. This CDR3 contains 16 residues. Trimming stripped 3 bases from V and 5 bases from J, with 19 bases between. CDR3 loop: CASSPPTGGRNTEAFF. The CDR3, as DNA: TGTGCCAGCTCACCCCCCACGGGGGGGAGAAATACTGAAGCTTTCTTT.

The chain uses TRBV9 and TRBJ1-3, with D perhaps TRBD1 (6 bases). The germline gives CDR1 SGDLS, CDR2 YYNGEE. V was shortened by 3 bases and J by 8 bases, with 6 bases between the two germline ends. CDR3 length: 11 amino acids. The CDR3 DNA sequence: TGTGCCAGCAGCGAGGGGGACACCATATATTTT. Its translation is CASSEGDTIYF.

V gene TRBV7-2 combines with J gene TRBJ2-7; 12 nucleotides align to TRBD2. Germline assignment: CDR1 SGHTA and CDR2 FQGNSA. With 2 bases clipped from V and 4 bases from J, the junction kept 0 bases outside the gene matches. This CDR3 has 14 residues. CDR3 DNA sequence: TGTGCCAGCAGCTTAACTAGCGGGAGGTACGAGCAGTACTTC. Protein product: CASSLTSGRYEQYF.

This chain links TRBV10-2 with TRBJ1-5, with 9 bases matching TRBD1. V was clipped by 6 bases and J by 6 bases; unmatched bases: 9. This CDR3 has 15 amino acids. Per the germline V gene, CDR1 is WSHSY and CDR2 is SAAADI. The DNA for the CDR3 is TGCGCCAGCAGGGATGGACAGGGGACTACTCAGCCCCAGCATTTT. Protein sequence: CASRDGQGTTQPQHF.

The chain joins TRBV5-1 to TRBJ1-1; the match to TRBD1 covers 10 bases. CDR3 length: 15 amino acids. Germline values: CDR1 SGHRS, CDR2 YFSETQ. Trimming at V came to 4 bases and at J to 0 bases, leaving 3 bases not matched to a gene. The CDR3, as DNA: TGCGCCAGCAGCCCGGGACAGGGGTTGAACACTGAAGCTTTCTTT. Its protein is CASSPGQGLNTEAFF.

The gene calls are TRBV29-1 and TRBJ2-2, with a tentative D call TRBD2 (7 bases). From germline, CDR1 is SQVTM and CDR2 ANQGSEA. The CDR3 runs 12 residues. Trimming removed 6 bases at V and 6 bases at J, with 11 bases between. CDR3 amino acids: CSVRGPAGELFF. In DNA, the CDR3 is TGCAGCGTGCGGGGGCCAGCCGGGGAGCTGTTTTTT.

The CDR3 region is CASSGGQGTTYEQYF. The CDR3 nucleotides read TGTGCCAGCAGCGGAGGACAGGGGACTACCTACGAGCAGTACTTC. V usage is TRBV11-2 and J usage is TRBJ2-7, with 9 bases aligning to TRBD1. CDR1 and CDR2 (germline): SGHAT, FQNNGV. V dropped 5 bases and J dropped 2; count of bases not matched to a gene: 7. The CDR3 has 15 amino acids. Supplemented by reference TRBV11-2 and TRBJ2-7, the full variable domain reads EAGVAQSPRYKIIEKRQSVAFWCNPISGHATLYWYQQILGQGPKLLIQFQNNGVVDDSQLPKDRFSAERLKGVDSTLKIQPAKLEDSAVYLCASSGGQGTTYEQYFGPGTRLTVT.

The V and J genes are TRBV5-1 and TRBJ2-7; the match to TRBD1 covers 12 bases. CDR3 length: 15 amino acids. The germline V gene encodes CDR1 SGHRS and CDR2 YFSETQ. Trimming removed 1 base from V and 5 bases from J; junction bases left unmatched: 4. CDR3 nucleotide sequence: TGCGCCAGCAGCTTGCCCGGGACAGGGGGCGACGAGCAGTACTTC. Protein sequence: CASSLPGTGGDEQYF.

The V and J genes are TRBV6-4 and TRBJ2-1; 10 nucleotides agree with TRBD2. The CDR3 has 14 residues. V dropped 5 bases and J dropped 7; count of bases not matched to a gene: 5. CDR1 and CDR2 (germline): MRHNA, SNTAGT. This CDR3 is CASSQASGGNEQFF. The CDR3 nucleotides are TGTGCCAGCAGTCAGGCTAGCGGGGGAAATGAGCAGTTCTTC.

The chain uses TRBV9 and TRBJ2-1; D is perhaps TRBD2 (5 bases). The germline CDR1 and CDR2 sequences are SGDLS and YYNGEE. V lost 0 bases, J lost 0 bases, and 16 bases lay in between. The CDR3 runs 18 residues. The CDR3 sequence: CASSVDASRPSSYNEQFF. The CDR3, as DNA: TGTGCCAGCAGCGTAGATGCTAGCCGCCCTAGCTCCTACAATGAGCAGTTCTTC. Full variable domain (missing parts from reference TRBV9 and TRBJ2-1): DSGVTQTPKHLITATGQRVTLRCSPRSGDLSVYWYQQSLDQGLQFLIQYYNGEERAKGNILERFSAQQFPDLHSELNLSSLELGDSALYFCASSVDASRPSSYNEQFFGPGTRLTVL.

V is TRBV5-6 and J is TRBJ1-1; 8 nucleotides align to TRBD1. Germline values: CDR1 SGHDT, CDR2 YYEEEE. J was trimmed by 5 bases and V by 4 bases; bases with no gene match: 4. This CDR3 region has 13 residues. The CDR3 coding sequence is TGTGCCAGCAGCCCGGACAGGGAGACTGAAGCTTTCTTT. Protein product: CASSPDRETEAFF.